This record looks at one TCR beta chain sequence and its context. Antigen specificity is unknown. The CDR3 runs 14 residues. Trimming cost V 4 bases and J 2 bases; bases outside gene matches: 4. The germline gives CDR1 SGHDT, CDR2 YYEEEE. TCRdb keeps only in-frame clones here, not all; method: immunoSEQ multiplex PCR. The profile shows 37,000 or so clones, around 82% of them singletons. This entry comes from a study of OX40 agonist ivuxolimab in advanced cancers. Study-level points and caveats: Averaged across samples, CD8+ T cells carried more expanded clones than CD4+ did.

The J gene is TRBJ1-2, the V gene TRBV5-6; 8 nucleotides align to TRBD1. The sequencing used CD4+ or CD8+ T cells sorted from blood, collected in a trial of the OX40 agonist ivuxolimab. The receptor was isolated from an adult with an advanced solid tumor such as melanoma, head and neck, liver or kidney cancer. The CDR3 loop reads CASSTTGGNYGYTF. The DNA of the CDR3 is TGTGCCAGCAGCACTACAGGGGGAAACTATGGCTACACCTTC.